This record concerns one TCR beta chain sequence. Its specificity is unknown. Sequenced by immunoSEQ multiplex PCR; TCRdb stores in-frame clones only, minus some. The sample lists 2 million or so clones; 90% to 95% were seen once. This specimen comes from a study of shared clonotypes between healthy human individuals. Whole-study findings and limits: Relative to clonotypes present in all four donors, those not shared had lower generation probabilities.

V gave up 3 bases and J gave up 9 bases; unmatched junction bases: 4. This CDR3 spans 14 amino acids. Looked up from germline, CDR1 is SGHDT and CDR2 is YYEEEE. The material sequenced was naive CD4+ T cells sorted from blood. Subset of the sample: CD45RA+ positively selected. The chain employs TRBV5-6 and TRBJ2-1; 12 nucleotides agree with TRBD2. The origin of this receptor is a man between 18 and 35 years old in good health. The CDR3 loop reads CASSSSGGASEQFF. DNA for the CDR3: TGTGCCAGCAGCTCTAGCGGGGGGGCCAGTGAGCAGTTCTTC.